Listed below are T cell receptor beta chains from one sample, sequenced in a study of cytomegalovirus exposure and HLA in healthy donors. The data were produced by immunoSEQ multiplex PCR, yet TCRdb's version contains in-frame clones alone and is incomplete. This sample has approximately 53,000 clones, with around 81% found just once. The sequenced material came from PBMCs. The receptor source for this set is a young man in good health and CMV-seropositive. Each CDR3 is given with its conserved first and last residue. The D gene is left open where the match is weak. Only some rows state a clone size, as once, few, many or a class for expanded clones.

j_gene	v_gene	abundance	d_gene	CDR3nt	CDR3aa
TRBJ2-1	TRBV27	-	-	TGTGCCAGCAGTTCACCCGGGACAAGCTATAATGAGCAGTTCTTC	CASSSPGTSYNEQFF
TRBJ1-5	TRBV10-2	few	-	TGCGCCAGCAGCCTTTATAGCAATCAGCCCCAGCATTTT	CASSLYSNQPQHF
TRBJ1-6	TRBV9	-	-	TGTGCCAGCAGCGTAGAGGGAGGGGCTTATTCACCCCTCCACTTT	CASSVEGGAYSPLHF
TRBJ2-1	TRBV6-4	-	-	TGTGCCAGCAGTGACTCCATCTCCCGGGGGAGTTACAATGAGCAGTTCTTC	CASSDSISRGSYNEQFF
TRBJ1-1	TRBV30	-	-	TGTGCCTGGAGTCGCGGCAGGGCCATTGAAGCTTTCTTT	CAWSRGRAIEAFF
TRBJ1-1	TRBV5-4	-	-	TGTGCCAGCAGCCTGTCTGGGAGGGGCCCCTCGAACACTGAAGCTTTCTTT	CASSLSGRGPSNTEAFF
TRBJ2-1	TRBV5-6	-	-	TGTGCCAGCAGCTTGGCTGTTACTAGCTCCTACAATGAGCAGTTCTTC	CASSLAVTSSYNEQFF
TRBJ2-1	TRBV5-4	-	TRBD2	TGTGCCAGCAGCTTGGCTCTAGCGGGGGATCGAGAGCAGTTCTTC	CASSLALAGDREQFF
TRBJ2-3	TRBV6-4	-	TRBD2	TGTGCCAGCAGTGATACAGCGGGGGCAGATACGCAGTATTTT	CASSDTAGADTQYF
TRBJ2-3	TRBV19	few	TRBD1	TGTGCCAGTAGTAGACAGGGGGCTTTCACAGATACGCAGTATTTT	CASSRQGAFTDTQYF
TRBJ1-5	TRBV6-1	-	TRBD1	TGTGCCAGCAGGGCGGGGACAGGGGGTCAGCCCCAGCATTTT	CASRAGTGGQPQHF
TRBJ1-5	TRBV7-9	-	-	TGTGCCAGCAGCTCTGGGGGGTACAATCAGCCCCAGCATTTT	CASSSGGYNQPQHF
TRBJ2-7	TRBV13	-	-	TGTGCCAGCAGCTTAAGTGTACTGACCTACGAGCAGTACTTC	CASSLSVLTYEQYF
TRBJ2-5	TRBV29-1	-	-	TGCAGCGCGGTGGAGGTACAAGAGACCCAGTACTTC	CSAVEVQETQYF
TRBJ1-6	TRBV5-4	-	TRBD1	TGTGCCAGCGGGGAACAACGGGACAGGGATATCCCCCTCCACTTT	CASGEQRDRDIPLHF
TRBJ2-7	TRBV28	-	TRBD1	TGTGCCAGCCAGATCGGGACAGGACGGAGGAACTACGAGCAGTACTTC	CASQIGTGRRNYEQYF
TRBJ2-3	TRBV9	-	-	TGTGCCAGCAGCGTAGGTAAGGGGAGCACAGATACGCAGTATTTT	CASSVGKGSTDTQYF
TRBJ1-2	TRBV5-1	-	-	TGCGCCAGCAGCTTGGATGCGGGCAGCCCATCATTATATGGCTACACCTTC	CASSLDAGSPSLYGYTF
TRBJ2-5	TRBV7-9	-	-	TGTGCCAGCAGCCCAGGGGCTAGCATCGTGGAGACCCAGTACTTC	CASSPGASIVETQYF
TRBJ1-4	TRBV5-1	once	-	TGCGCCAGCAGCTTGTTTTCGGGGGAGAGGGAGAAAAAACTGTTTTTT	CASSLFSGEREKKLFF
TRBJ2-5	TRBV7-9	-	-	TGTGCCAGCAGCTTATATACGGGGGGCAGTGGAGAGACCCAGTACTTC	CASSLYTGGSGETQYF
TRBJ2-7	TRBV7-6	-	TRBD1	TGTGCCACCTCCGGGACAGGGAAATACGAGCAGTACTTC	CATSGTGKYEQYF
TRBJ2-6	TRBV5-4	-	TRBD1	TGTGCCAGCAGCAGGGGACAGGCCTCTGGGGCCAACGTCCTGACTTTC	CASSRGQASGANVLTF
TRBJ2-5	TRBV15	-	-	TGTGCCACCAGCAGAGTGGGGCCGCAAAGGGAGACCCAGTACTTC	CATSRVGPQRETQYF
TRBJ2-7	TRBV5-6	-	-	TGTGCCAGCAGCTTCCTCAGGGCGACCTACGAGCAGTACTTC	CASSFLRATYEQYF
TRBJ1-4	TRBV6-5	few	-	TGTGCCAGCAGTTACGAGGGGGCAACTAATGAAAAACTGTTTTTT	CASSYEGATNEKLFF
TRBJ2-7	TRBV4-1	-	TRBD2	TGCGCCAGCAGCCACCGCGGACTAGCGGGGGTACGACCCTTCTTC	CASSHRGLAGVRPFF
TRBJ2-2	TRBV7-3	-	TRBD1	TGTGCCAGCAGTTCGGGACAGCTTAACACCGGGGAGCTGTTTTTT	CASSSGQLNTGELFF
TRBJ1-1	TRBV20-1	few	TRBD1	TGCAGTGCTATCGGACAGGGAGCTTTCTTT	CSAIGQGAFF
TRBJ1-4	TRBV5-6	-	-	TGTGCCAGCAGCTCGACTATGGGTGAAAAACTGTTTTTT	CASSSTMGEKLFF
TRBJ1-2	TRBV27	-	-	TGTGCCAGCAGTTGGGGTCGCGAGGGTGGCTACACCTTC	CASSWGREGGYTF
TRBJ2-1	TRBV7-9	-	TRBD2	TGTGCCAGCAGCTTAGATCGCGGGGGGGTCTACAATGAGCAGTTCTTC	CASSLDRGGVYNEQFF
TRBJ2-1	TRBV7-9	-	TRBD1	TGTGCCAGCAGCCCGTCCCGGGACAGAAATGAGCAGTTCTTC	CASSPSRDRNEQFF
TRBJ2-7	TRBV15	once	TRBD1	TGTGCCACCAGTGGGACAGGGACGTCCCTCGAGCAGTACTTC	CATSGTGTSLEQYF
TRBJ2-1	TRBV5-4	-	TRBD2	TGTGCCAGCAGGACACTAGCGGGGGCGGCCAATGAGCAGTTCTTC	CASRTLAGAANEQFF
TRBJ2-7	TRBV7-6	once	-	TGTGCCAGCAGCTTGACGGGTACCTACGAGCAGTACTTC	CASSLTGTYEQYF